The next 7 T cell receptor beta chains were all read from a single sample in a study of T cell responses to AZD1222 COVID-19 vaccine. Assay used: immunoSEQ multiplex PCR; TCRdb lists only in-frame clones, some missing. The sample holds about 93,000 clones, around 92% seen once. The sample in question was peripheral blood, obtained on day 0 of MenACWY control vaccination. All receptors come from an adult in good health.

This chain uses TRBV7-9 with TRBJ2-3; TRBD1 aligns across 10 bases. Germline assignment: CDR1 SEHNR and CDR2 FQNEAQ (reference sequence). With V trimmed by 8 bases and J by 1 base, 0 bases remained unmatched. There are 13 residues in the CDR3. The CDR3 loop is CASGTGGTDTQYF. The CDR3, as DNA: TGTGCCAGCGGGACAGGGGGCACAGATACGCAGTATTTT.

J is TRBJ2-2 and V is TRBV9, with D perhaps TRBD1 or TRBD2 (5 bases each). Germline CDR1 reads SGDLS; CDR2 reads YYNGEE. Trimming left V 4 bases short and J 8 bases short, with 18 bases between. The CDR3 contains 15 residues. Written as DNA, the CDR3 is TGTGCCAGCAGCTATTCCGGGACCCCGATAGGGGAGCTGTTTTTT. It specifies CASSYSGTPIGELFF. The full variable domain, in which reference TRBV9 and TRBJ2-2 provide the parts outside the CDR3, is DSGVTQTPKHLITATGQRVTLRCSPRSGDLSVYWYQQSLDQGLQFLIQYYNGEERAKGNILERFSAQQFPDLHSELNLSSLELGDSALYFCASSYSGTPIGELFFGEGSRLTVL.

CDR3 bases: TGCGCCAGCAGCTCGCAGGGGGGAATCGGTTACGAGCAGTACTTC. This gives the protein CASSSQGGIGYEQYF. The rearrangement links TRBV5-1 to TRBJ2-7; D possibly corresponds to TRBD1 (7 bases). Between the trimmed V and J ends, which lost 3 bases and 4 bases, there was a span of 17 bases. This CDR3 region has 15 residues. Germline lookup yields CDR1 SGHRS and CDR2 YFSETQ.

The chain employs TRBV30 and TRBJ2-1; D gene uncertain. The germline CDR1 and CDR2 sequences are GTSNPN and SVGIG (reference sequence). The CDR3 is 13 residues long. Deletions cut 4 bases from V and 5 bases from J, with 12 bases between. CDR3 residues: CAWNLNRDNEQFF. CDR3 nucleotide sequence: TGTGCCTGGAACCTAAACCGGGACAATGAGCAGTTCTTC.

The rearrangement joins TRBV18 to TRBJ1-1; a possible D gene is TRBD1 (5 bases). CDR3 length equals 15 residues. V dropped 0 bases and J dropped 2 bases, with 10 bases sitting between them. Germline CDR1 KGHSH, CDR2 LQKENI. The CDR3 is CASSPPGGVNTEAFF. CDR3 in DNA: TGTGCCAGCTCACCACCAGGAGGGGTTAACACTGAAGCTTTCTTT.

This chain joins TRBV30 and TRBJ1-5, with TRBD1 matching over 7 bases. The CDR3 covers 13 residues. J gave up 8 bases and V 5 bases, and 9 bases lay outside the gene matches. Per the germline V gene, CDR1 is GTSNPN and CDR2 is SVGIG (reference sequence). The CDR3: CAWSQGRLEPQHF. The CDR3 nucleotides read TGTGCCTGGTCACAGGGGAGATTGGAGCCCCAGCATTTT.

The rearrangement links TRBV4-1 to TRBJ2-7; D perhaps matches TRBD1 (6 bases). The germline V and J ends were trimmed by 0 bases and 3 bases, with 12 bases remaining between them. Germline values: CDR1 MGHRA, CDR2 YSYEKL. This CDR3 is 15 amino acids long. This CDR3 is CASSQEGQGSYEQYF. The CDR3 region has the DNA TGCGCCAGCAGCCAAGAGGGCCAGGGGAGCTACGAGCAGTACTTC.